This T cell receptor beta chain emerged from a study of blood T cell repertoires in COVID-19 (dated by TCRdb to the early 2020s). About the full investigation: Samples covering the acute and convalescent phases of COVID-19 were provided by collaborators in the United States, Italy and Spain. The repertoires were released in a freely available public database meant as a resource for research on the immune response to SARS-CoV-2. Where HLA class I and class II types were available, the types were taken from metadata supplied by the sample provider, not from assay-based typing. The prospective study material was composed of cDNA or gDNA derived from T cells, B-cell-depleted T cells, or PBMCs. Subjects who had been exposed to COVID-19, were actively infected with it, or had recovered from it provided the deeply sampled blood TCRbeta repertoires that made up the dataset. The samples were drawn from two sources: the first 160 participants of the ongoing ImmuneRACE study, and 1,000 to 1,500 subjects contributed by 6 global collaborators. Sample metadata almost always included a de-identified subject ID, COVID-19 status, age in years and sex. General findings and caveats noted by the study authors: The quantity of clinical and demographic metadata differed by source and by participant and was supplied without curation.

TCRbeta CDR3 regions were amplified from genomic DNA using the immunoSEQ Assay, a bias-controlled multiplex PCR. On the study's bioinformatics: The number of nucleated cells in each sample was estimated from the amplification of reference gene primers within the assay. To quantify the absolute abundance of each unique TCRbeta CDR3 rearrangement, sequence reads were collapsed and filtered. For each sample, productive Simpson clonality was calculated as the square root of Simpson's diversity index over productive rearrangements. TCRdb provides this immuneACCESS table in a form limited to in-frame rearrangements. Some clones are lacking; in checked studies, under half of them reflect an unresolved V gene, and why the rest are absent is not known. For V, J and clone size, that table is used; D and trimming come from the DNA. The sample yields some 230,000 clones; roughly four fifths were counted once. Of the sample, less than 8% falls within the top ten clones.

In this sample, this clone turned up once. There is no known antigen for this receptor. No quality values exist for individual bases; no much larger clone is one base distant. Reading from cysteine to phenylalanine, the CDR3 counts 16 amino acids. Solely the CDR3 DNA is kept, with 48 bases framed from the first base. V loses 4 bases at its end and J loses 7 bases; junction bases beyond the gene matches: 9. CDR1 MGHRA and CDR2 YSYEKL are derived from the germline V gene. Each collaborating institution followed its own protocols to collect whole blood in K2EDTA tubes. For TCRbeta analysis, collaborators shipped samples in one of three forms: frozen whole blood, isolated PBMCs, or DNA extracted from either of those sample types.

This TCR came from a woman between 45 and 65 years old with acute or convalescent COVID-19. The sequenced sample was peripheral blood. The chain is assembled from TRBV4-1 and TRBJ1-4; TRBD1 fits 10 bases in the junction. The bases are TGCGCCAGCAGCCGGCAAGCGACAGGGGGCAGTGAAAAACTGTTTTTT. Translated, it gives CASSRQATGGSEKLFF.